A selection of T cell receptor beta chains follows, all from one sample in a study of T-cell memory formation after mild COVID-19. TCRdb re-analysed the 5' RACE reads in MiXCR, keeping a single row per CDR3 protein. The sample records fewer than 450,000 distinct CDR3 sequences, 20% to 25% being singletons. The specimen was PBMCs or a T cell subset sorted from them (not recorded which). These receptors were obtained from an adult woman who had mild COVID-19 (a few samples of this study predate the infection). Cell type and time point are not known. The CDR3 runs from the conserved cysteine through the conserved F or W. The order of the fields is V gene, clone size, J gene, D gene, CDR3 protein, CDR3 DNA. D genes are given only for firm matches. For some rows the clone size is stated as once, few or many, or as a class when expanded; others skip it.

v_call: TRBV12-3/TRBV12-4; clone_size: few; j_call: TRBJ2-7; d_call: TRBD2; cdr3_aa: CASSLTRLAGGQPYEQYF; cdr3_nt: TGTGCCAGCAGTTTGACCAGACTAGCGGGGGGGCAACCCTACGAGCAGTACTTC
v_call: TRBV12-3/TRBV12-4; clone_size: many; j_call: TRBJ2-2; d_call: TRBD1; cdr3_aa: CASSPRQGRTGELFF; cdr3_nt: TGTGCCAGCAGCCCACGACAGGGTAGGACCGGGGAGCTGTTTTTT
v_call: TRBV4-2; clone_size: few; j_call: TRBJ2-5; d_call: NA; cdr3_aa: CASSPEQTQYF; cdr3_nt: TGTGCCAGCAGCCCTGAACAGACCCAGTACTTC
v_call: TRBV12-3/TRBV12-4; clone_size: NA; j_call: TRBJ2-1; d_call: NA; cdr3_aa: CASSTIRASYNEQFF; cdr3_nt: TGTGCCAGCAGTACAATCAGGGCCTCCTACAATGAGCAGTTCTTC
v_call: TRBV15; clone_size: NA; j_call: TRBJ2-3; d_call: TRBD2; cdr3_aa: CATSRDRLAGATDTQYF; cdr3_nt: TGTGCCACCAGCAGAGATCGACTAGCGGGGGCCACAGATACGCAGTATTTT
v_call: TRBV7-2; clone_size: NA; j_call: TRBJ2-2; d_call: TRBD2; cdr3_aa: CASSSRTSGRGGTGELFF; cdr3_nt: TGTGCCAGCAGCTCCCGGACTAGCGGGAGAGGGGGGACCGGGGAGCTGTTTTTT
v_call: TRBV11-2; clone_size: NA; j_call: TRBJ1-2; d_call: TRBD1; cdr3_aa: CASSLNRGQPFSYGYTF; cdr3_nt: TGTGCCAGCAGCTTAAACAGGGGGCAACCTTTCAGCTATGGCTACACCTTC
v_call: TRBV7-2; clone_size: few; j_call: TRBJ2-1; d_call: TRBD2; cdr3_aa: CASSLAPVASGRTYNEQFF; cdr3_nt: TGTGCCAGCAGCTTAGCCCCCGTGGCTAGCGGGAGGACCTACAATGAGCAGTTCTTC
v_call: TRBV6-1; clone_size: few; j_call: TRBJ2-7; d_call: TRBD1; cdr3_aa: CATPRDHGTDYEQYF; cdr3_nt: TGTGCCACTCCGCGAGATCACGGGACAGACTACGAGCAGTACTTC
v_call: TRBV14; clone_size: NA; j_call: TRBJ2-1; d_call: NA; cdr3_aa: CASSPGHSSYNEQFF; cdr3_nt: TGTGCCAGCAGTCCTGGTCACAGCTCCTACAATGAGCAGTTCTTC
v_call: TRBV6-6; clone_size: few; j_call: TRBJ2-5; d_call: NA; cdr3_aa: CASSYLRLVDRYGQETQYF; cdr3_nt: TGTGCCAGCAGTTACCTTCGATTAGTAGATAGATACGGCCAAGAGACCCAGTACTTC
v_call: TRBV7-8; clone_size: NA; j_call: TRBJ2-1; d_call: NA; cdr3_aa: CASSLARRGPSYNEQFF; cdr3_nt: TGTGCCAGCAGCTTAGCGCGGCGGGGGCCGTCCTACAATGAGCAGTTCTTC
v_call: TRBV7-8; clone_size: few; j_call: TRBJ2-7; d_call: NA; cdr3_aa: CASSLGAAVTYEQYF; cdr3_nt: TGTGCCAGCAGCTTAGGAGCTGCGGTAACTTACGAGCAGTACTTC
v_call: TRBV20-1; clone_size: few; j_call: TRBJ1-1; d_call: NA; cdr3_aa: CSASPLGGRGGPNTEAFF; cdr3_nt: TGCAGTGCTAGCCCCTTGGGAGGGCGAGGGGGACCGAACACTGAAGCTTTCTTT
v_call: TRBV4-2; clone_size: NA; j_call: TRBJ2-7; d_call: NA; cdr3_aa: CASSQEGVVTYEQYF; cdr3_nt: TGTGCCAGCAGCCAAGAAGGAGTGGTTACCTACGAGCAGTACTTC
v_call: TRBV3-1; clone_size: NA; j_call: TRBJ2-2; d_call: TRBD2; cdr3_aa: CASSPEAGRGTGELFF; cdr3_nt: TGTGCCAGCAGCCCCGAAGCGGGGAGGGGTACCGGGGAGCTGTTTTTT
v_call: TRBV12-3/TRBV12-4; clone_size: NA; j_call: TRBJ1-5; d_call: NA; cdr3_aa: CASSLGLLNQPQHF; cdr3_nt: TGTGCCAGCAGTTTAGGTCTCTTAAATCAGCCCCAGCATTTT
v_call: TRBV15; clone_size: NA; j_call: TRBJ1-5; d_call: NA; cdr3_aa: CATSKRRTLSNQPQHF; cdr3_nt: TGTGCCACCAGCAAAAGACGGACTCTCAGCAATCAGCCCCAGCATTTT
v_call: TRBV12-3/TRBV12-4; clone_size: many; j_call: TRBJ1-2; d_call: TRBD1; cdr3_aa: CASSPGQGGNYGYTF; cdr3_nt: TGTGCCAGCAGCCCGGGACAGGGAGGAAACTATGGCTACACCTTC
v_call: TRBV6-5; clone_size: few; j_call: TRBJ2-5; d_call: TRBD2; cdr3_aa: CASGTSGDQETQYF; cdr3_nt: TGTGCCAGCGGGACTAGCGGGGACCAAGAGACCCAGTACTTC
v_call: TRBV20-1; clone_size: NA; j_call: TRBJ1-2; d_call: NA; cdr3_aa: CSARDHQGSYGYTF; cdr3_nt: TGCAGTGCTAGAGATCACCAGGGGAGCTATGGCTACACCTTC
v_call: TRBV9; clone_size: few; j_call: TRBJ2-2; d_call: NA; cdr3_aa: CASSVGIGELFF; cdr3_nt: TGTGCCAGCAGCGTAGGTATCGGGGAGCTGTTTTTT
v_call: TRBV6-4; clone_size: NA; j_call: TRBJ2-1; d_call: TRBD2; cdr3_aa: CASSDSAVGGNEQFF; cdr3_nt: TGTGCCAGCAGTGACTCGGCGGTCGGGGGGAATGAGCAGTTCTTC
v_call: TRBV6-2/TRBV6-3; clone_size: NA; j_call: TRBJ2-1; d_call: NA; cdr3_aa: CASSYSLLGPPFF; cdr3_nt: TGTGCCAGCAGTTACTCCCTACTAGGCCCTCCGTTCTTC
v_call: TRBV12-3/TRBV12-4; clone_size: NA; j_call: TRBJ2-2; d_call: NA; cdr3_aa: CASSKGPNTGELFF; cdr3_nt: TGTGCCAGCAGCAAGGGACCTAACACCGGGGAGCTGTTTTTT
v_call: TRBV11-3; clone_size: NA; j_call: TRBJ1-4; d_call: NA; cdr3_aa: CASSLDAGLDEKLFF; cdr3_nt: TGTGCCAGCAGCTTAGATGCCGGACTGGATGAAAAACTGTTTTTT
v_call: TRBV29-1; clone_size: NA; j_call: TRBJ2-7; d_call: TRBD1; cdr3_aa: CSVGRGTGSYEQYF; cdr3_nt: TGCAGCGTTGGCCGGGGGACAGGCTCTTACGAGCAGTACTTC
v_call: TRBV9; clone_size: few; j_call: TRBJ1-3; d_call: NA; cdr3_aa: CASSGVEPGNTIYF; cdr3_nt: TGTGCCAGCAGCGGCGTAGAGCCTGGAAACACCATATATTTT
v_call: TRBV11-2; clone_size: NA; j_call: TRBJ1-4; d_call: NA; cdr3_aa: CASSLDSSTNEKLFF; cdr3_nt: TGTGCCAGCAGCTTAGATAGTTCGACTAATGAAAAACTGTTTTTT
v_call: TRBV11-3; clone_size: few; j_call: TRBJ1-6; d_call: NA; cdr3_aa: CASSLDTRGPLHF; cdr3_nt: TGTGCCAGCAGCTTAGATACTCGGGGGCCCCTCCACTTT
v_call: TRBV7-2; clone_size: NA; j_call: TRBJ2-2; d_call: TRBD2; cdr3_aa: CASSLGAGVNTGELFF; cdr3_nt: TGTGCCAGCAGCTTAGGGGCGGGAGTGAACACCGGGGAGCTGTTTTTT
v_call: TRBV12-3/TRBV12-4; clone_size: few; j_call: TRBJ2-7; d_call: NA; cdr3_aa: CASSLNSPSFYEQYF; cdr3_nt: TGTGCCAGCAGTTTAAACAGTCCCTCTTTCTACGAGCAGTACTTC
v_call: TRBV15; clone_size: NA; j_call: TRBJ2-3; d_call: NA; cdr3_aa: CATSRFPGSTSTDTQYF; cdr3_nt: TGTGCCACCAGCAGATTTCCCGGGTCAACTAGCACAGATACGCAGTATTTT
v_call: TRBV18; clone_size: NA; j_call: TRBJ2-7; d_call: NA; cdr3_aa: CASSPRDLSYEQYF; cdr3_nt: TGTGCCAGCTCACCACGGGACCTATCCTACGAGCAGTACTTC
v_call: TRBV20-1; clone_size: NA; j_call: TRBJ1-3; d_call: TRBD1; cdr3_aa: CSALPGQGNTIYF; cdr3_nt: TGCAGTGCTTTACCGGGACAGGGAAACACCATATATTTT
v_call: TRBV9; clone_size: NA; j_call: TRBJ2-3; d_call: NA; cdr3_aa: CASSVALRGKSTDTQYF; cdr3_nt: TGTGCCAGCAGCGTAGCTCTAAGAGGGAAAAGCACAGATACGCAGTATTTT
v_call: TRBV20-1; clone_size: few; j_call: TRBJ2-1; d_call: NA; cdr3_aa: CSASTAGEFGSYNEQFF; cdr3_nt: TGCAGTGCTAGCACGGCAGGGGAGTTCGGCTCCTACAATGAGCAGTTCTTC
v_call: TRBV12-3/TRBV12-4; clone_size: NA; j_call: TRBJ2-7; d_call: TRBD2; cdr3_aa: CASRLAGGYEQYF; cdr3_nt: TGTGCCAGCAGACTAGCGGGAGGTTACGAGCAGTACTTC
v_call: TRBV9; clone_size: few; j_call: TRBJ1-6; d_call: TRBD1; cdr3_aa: CASSVAPTGTGSPLHF; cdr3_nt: TGTGCCAGCAGCGTAGCGCCGACAGGGACGGGTTCACCCCTCCACTTT
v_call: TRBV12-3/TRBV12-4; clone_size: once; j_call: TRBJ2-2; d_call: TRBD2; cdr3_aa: CASSWASGGALWTGELFF; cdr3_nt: TGTGCCAGCAGTTGGGCTAGCGGGGGAGCTTTGTGGACCGGGGAGCTGTTTTTT